This T cell receptor (gamma chain) is drawn from a study of γδ T cells in repeated Plasmodium falciparum infection. At the level of the study: Sampling occurred at baseline, pre-infection for selected infections, and 21 days post-infection. Study-wide results and caveats: Waves of new clonotype selection appeared after repeated controlled infections in Vdelta2-negative, largely Vdelta1+, gammadelta T cells.

V lost 1 base, J lost 3 bases, and 9 bases stayed unmatched. Germline V lookup: CDR1 GITISATS, CDR2 ISYDGTV (reference sequence). CDR3 length equals 15 residues. Flow sorting of PBMC yielded separate Vgamma9/Vdelta2+ and Vdelta2-negative gammadelta T cell populations for bulk repertoire analysis. Notes on this clone: Its target is unknown. The amino acid sequence in TCRdb belongs to a much larger clone and departs from this DNA's translation at residue 7, likely a sequencing read error; the sequence shown is translated from the DNA.

TCRdb re-analyzed the multiplex PCR reads via CATT. The profile shows 11,000 to 15,000 gamma-chain clones, under 2% of them singletons. The source is a pool of human donors (malaria-infected and uninfected, not separated). The sample consisted of gamma-delta T cells from blood. The chain couples TRGV9 to TRGJ1 or TRGJ2. In the absence of a J gene in TCRdb, the DNA was matched to germline to assign it here. Here the CDR3 reads CALWEVRSTYYKKLF. CDR3 sequence (DNA): TGTGCCTTGTGGGAGGTCCGCTCCACTTATTATAAGAAACTCTTT.